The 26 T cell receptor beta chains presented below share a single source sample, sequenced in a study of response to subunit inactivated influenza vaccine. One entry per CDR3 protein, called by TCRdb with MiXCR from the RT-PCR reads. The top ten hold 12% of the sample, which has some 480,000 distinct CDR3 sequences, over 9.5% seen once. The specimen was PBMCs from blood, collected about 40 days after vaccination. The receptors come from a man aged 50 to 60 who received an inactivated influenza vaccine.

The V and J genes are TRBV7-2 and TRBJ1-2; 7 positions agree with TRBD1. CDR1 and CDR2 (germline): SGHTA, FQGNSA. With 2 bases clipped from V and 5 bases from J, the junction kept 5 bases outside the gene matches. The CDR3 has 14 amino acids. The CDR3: CASSLQGGRYGYTF. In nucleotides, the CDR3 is TGTGCCAGCAGCTTACAAGGGGGCCGATATGGCTACACCTTC. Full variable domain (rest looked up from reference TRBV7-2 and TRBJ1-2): GAGVSQSPSNKVTEKGKDVELRCDPISGHTALYWYRQSLGQGLEFLIYFQGNSAPDKSGLPSDRFSAERTGGSVSTLTIQRTQQEDSAVYLCASSLQGGRYGYTFGSGTRLTVV.

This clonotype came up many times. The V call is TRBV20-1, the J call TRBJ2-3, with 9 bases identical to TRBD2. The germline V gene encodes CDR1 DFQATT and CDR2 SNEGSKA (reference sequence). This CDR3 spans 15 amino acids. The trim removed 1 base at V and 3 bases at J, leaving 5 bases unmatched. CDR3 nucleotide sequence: TGCAGTGCTAGAGCGCCTAGCGGGACTACAGATACGCAGTATTTT. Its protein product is CSARAPSGTTDTQYF.

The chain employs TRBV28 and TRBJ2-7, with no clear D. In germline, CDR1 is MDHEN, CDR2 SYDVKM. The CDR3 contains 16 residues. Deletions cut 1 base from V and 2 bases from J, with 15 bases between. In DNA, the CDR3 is TGTGCCAGCAGTTTATCACCCCGAGGCAGAACCTACGAGCAGTACTTC. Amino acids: CASSLSPRGRTYEQYF. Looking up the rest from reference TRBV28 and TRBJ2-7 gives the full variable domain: DVKVTQSSRYLVKRTGEKVFLECVQDMDHENMFWYRQDPGLGLRLIYFSYDVKMKEKGDIPEGYSVSREKKERFSLILESASTNQTSMYLCASSLSPRGRTYEQYFGPGTRLTVT.

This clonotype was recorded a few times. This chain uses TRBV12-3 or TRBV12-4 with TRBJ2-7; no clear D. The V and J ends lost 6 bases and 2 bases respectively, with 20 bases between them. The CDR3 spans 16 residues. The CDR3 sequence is CASRPSRRSLPYEQYF. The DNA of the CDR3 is TGTGCCAGCAGGCCTTCTCGGCGGTCCCTCCCCTACGAGCAGTACTTC.

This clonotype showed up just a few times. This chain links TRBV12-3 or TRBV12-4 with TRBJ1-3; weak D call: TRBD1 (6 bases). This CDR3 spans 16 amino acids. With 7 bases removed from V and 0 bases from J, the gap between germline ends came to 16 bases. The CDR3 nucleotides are TGTGCCAGCACTCGGGACATTCGTTACTCTGGAAACACCATATATTTT. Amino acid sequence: CASTRDIRYSGNTIYF.

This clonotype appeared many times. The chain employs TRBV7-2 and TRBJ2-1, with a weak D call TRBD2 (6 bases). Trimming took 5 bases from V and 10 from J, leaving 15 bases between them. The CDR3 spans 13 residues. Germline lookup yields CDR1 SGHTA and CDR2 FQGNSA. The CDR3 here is CASSRVPREEQFF. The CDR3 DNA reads TGTGCCAGCAGCCGCGTTCCCCGGGAGGAGCAGTTCTTC. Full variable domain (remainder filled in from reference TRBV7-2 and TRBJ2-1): GAGVSQSPSNKVTEKGKDVELRCDPISGHTALYWYRQSLGQGLEFLIYFQGNSAPDKSGLPSDRFSAERTGGSVSTLTIQRTQQEDSAVYLCASSRVPREEQFFGPGTRLTVL.

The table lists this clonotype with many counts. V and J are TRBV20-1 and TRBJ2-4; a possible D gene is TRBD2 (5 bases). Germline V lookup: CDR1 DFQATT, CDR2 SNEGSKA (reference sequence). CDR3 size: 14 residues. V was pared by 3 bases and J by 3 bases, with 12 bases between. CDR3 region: CSARRATGKNIQYF. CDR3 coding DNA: TGCAGTGCTAGGAGGGCGACCGGCAAAAACATTCAGTACTTC.

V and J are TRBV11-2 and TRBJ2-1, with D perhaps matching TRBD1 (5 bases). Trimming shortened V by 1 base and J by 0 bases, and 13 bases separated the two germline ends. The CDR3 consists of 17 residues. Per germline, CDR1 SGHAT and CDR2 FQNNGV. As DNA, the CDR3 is TGTGCCAGCAGCTTAGGTCTTAGGGGTAGCTCCTACAATGAGCAGTTCTTC. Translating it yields CASSLGLRGSSYNEQFF.

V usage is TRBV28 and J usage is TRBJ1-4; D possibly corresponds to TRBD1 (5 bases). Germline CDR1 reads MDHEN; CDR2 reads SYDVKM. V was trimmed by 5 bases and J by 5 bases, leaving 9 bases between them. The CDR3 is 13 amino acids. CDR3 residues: CASSLWDNEKLFF. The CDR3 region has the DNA TGTGCCAGCAGTCTGTGGGACAATGAAAAACTGTTTTTT.

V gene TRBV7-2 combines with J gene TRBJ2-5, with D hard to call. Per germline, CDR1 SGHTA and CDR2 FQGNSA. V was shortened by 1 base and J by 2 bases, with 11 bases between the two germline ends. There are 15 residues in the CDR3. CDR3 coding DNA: TGTGCCAGCAGCTTAGATGCAGGAAGACAAGAGACCCAGTACTTC. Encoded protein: CASSLDAGRQETQYF.

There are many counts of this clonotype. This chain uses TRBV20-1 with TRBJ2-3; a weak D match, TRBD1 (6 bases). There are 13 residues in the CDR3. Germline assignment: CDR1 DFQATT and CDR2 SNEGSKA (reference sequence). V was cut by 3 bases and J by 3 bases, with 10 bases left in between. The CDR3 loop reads CSASETGTDTQYF. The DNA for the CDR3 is TGCAGTGCTAGCGAAACAGGGACAGATACGCAGTATTTT.

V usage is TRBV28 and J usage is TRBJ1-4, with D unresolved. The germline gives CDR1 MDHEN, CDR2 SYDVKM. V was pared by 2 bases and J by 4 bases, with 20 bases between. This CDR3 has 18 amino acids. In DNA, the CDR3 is TGTGCCAGCAGTTTAAGGACTTATAGGGCGGTTCATAATGAAAAACTGTTTTTT. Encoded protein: CASSLRTYRAVHNEKLFF. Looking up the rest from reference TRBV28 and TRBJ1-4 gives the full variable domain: DVKVTQSSRYLVKRTGEKVFLECVQDMDHENMFWYRQDPGLGLRLIYFSYDVKMKEKGDIPEGYSVSREKKERFSLILESASTNQTSMYLCASSLRTYRAVHNEKLFFGSGTQLSVL.

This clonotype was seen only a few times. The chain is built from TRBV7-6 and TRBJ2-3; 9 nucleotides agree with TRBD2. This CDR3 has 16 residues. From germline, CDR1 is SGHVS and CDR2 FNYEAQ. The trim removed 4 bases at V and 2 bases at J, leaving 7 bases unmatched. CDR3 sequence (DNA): TGTGCCAGCAGCTCTGGACTAGCGACTCACACAGATACGCAGTATTTT. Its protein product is CASSSGLATHTDTQYF. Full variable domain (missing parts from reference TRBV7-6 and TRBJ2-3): GAGVSQSPRYKVTKRGQDVALRCDPISGHVSLYWYRQALGQGPEFLTYFNYEAQQDKSGLPNDRFSAERPEGSISTLTIQRTEQRDSAMYRCASSSGLATHTDTQYFGPGTRLTVL.

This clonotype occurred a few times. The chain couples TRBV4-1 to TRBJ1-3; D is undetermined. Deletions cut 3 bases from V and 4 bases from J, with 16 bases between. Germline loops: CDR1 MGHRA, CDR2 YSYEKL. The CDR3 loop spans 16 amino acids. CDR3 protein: CASSHPLAQIGNTIYF. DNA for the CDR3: TGCGCCAGCAGCCACCCCTTGGCCCAAATCGGAAACACCATATATTTT.

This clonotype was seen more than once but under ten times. For the CDR3, the DNA is TGCGCCAGCAGCCCCGATCGGGGGCAGGCTTTTTCACCCCTCCACTTT. Translated: CASSPDRGQAFSPLHF. The gene calls are TRBV4-1 and TRBJ1-6, with D tentatively TRBD1 (6 bases). Trimming shortened V by 4 bases and J by 9 bases, and 19 bases separated the two germline ends. CDR1 is MGHRA, CDR2 YSYEKL, per germline. The CDR3 runs to 16 residues.

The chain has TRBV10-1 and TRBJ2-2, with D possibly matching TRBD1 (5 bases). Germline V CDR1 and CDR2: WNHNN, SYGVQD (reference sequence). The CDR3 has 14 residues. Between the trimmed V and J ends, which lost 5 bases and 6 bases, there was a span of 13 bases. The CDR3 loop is CASSLGAPPGELFF. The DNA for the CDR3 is TGCGCCAGCAGTCTTGGGGCGCCCCCCGGGGAGCTGTTTTTT.

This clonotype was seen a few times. The CDR3 DNA follows: TGTGCCAGCAGCTTAGGCCGGGACAGGAGGGACGAGCAGTACTTC. Translated: CASSLGRDRRDEQYF. This chain links TRBV7-9 with TRBJ2-7; 8 bases align to TRBD1. Trimming took 1 base from V and 5 from J; bases not matched to a gene: 7. Germline lookup yields CDR1 SEHNR and CDR2 FQNEAQ (reference sequence). The length of the CDR3 is 15 residues. The full variable domain, with the rest looked up from reference TRBV7-9 and TRBJ2-7, is DTGVSQNPRHKITKRGQNVTFRCDPISEHNRLYWYRQTLGQGPEFLTYFQNEAQLEKSRLLSDRFSAERPKGSFSTLEIQRTEQGDSAMYLCASSLGRDRRDEQYFGPGTRLTVT.

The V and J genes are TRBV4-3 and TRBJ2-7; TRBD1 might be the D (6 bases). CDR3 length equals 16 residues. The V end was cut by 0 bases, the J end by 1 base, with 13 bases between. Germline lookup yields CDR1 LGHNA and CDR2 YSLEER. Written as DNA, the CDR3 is TGCGCCAGCAGCCAAGAGTACCCGACAGGATCCTACGAGCAGTACTTC. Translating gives CASSQEYPTGSYEQYF.

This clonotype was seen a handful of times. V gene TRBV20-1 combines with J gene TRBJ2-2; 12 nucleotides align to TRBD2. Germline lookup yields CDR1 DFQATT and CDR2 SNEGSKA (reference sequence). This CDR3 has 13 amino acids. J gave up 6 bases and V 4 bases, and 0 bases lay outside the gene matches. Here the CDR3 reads CSATSGRAGELFF. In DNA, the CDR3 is TGCAGTGCTACTAGCGGGAGGGCCGGGGAGCTGTTTTTT.

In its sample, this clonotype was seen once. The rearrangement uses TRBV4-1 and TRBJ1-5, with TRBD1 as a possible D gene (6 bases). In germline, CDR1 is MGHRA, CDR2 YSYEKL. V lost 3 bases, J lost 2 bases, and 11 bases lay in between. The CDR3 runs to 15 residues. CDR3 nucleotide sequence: TGCGCCAGCAGCCAGTTCGGGGGCCGCAATCAGCCCCAGCATTTT. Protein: CASSQFGGRNQPQHF.

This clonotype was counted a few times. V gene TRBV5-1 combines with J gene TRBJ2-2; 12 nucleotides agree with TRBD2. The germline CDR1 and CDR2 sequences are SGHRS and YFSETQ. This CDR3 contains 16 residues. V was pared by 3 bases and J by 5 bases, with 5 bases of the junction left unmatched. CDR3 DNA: TGCGCCAGCAGCTCGCTAGCGGGGGGGCTGACCGGGGAGCTGTTTTTT. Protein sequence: CASSSLAGGLTGELFF.

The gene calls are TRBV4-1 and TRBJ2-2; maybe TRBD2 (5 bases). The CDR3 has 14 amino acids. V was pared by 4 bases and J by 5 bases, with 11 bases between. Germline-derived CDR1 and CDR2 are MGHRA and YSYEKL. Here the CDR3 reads CASSPGLVTGELFF. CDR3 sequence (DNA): TGCGCCAGCAGCCCCGGACTGGTGACCGGGGAGCTGTTTTTT.

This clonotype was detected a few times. CDR3 sequence: CASVRGLQETQYF. The CDR3 DNA follows: TGTGCCAGCGTCCGGGGGCTCCAAGAGACCCAGTACTTC. This chain uses TRBV7-9 with TRBJ2-5; D is perhaps TRBD1 or TRBD2 (6 bases each). V lost 8 bases, J lost 1 base, and 11 bases lay in between. This CDR3 comprises 13 residues. CDR1 is SEHNR, CDR2 FQNEAQ, per germline (reference sequence). Full variable domain (missing parts from reference TRBV7-9 and TRBJ2-5): DTGVSQNPRHKITKRGQNVTFRCDPISEHNRLYWYRQTLGQGPEFLTYFQNEAQLEKSRLLSDRFSAERPKGSFSTLEIQRTEQGDSAMYLCASVRGLQETQYFGPGTRLLVL.

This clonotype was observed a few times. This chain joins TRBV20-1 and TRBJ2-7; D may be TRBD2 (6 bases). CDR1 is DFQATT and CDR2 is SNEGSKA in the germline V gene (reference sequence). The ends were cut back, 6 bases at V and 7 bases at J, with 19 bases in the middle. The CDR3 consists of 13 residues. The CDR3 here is CSASLGRLGEQYF. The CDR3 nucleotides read TGCAGTGCAAGTTTAGGGAGGCTTGGGGAGCAGTACTTC.

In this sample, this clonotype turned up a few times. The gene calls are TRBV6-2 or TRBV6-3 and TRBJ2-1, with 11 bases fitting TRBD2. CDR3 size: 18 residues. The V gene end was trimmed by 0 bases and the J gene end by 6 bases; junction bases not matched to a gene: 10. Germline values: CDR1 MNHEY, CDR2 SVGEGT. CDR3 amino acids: CASSYSYNSGRASNEQFF. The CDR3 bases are TGTGCCAGCAGTTACTCGTATAATAGCGGGAGGGCCTCCAATGAGCAGTTCTTC.

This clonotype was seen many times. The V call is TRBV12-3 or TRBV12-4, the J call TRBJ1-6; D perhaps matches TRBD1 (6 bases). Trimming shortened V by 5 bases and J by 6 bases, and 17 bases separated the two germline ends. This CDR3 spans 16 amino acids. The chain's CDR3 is CASSLQTGSSNSPLHF. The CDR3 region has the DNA TGTGCCAGCAGTCTACAAACAGGGAGTAGTAATTCACCCCTCCACTTT.